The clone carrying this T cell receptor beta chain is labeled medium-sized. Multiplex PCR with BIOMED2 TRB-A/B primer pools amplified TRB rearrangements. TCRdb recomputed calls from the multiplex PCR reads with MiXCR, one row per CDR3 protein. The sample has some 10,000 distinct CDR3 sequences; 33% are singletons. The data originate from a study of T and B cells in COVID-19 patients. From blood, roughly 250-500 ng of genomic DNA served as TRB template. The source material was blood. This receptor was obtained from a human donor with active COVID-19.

The CDR3 loop is CASSVGAGGSYEQYF. The CDR3 DNA follows: TGTGCCAGCAGCGTAGGGGCAGGGGGCTCCTACGAGCAGTACTTC. V is TRBV7-6 and J is TRBJ2-7; 7 bases map to TRBD1. This CDR3 comprises 15 residues. J gave up 0 bases and V 5 bases, and 7 bases lay outside the gene matches. The germline V gene has CDR1 SGHVS and CDR2 FNYEAQ. Combining the CDR3 with reference TRBV7-6 and TRBJ2-7 gives the whole variable domain GAGVSQSPRYKVTKRGQDVALRCDPISGHVSLYWYRQALGQGPEFLTYFNYEAQQDKSGLPNDRFSAERPEGSISTLTIQRTEQRDSAMYRCASSVGAGGSYEQYFGPGTRLTVT.